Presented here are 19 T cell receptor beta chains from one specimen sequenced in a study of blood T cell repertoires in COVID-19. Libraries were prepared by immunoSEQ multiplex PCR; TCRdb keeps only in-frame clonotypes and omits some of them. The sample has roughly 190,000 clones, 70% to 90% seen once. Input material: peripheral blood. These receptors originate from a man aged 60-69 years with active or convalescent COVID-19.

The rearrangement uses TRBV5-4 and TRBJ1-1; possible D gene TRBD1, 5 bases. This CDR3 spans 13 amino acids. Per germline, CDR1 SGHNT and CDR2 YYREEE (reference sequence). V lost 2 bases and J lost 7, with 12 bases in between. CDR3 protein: CASSFGGAGEAFF. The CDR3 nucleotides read TGTGCCAGCAGCTTCGGAGGGGCTGGTGAAGCTTTCTTT. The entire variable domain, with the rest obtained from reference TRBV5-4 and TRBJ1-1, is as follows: ETGVTQSPTHLIKTRGQQVTLRCSSQSGHNTVSWYQQALGQGPQFIFQYYREEENGRGNFPPRFSGLQFPNYSSELNVNALELDDSALYLCASSFGGAGEAFFGQGTRLTVV.

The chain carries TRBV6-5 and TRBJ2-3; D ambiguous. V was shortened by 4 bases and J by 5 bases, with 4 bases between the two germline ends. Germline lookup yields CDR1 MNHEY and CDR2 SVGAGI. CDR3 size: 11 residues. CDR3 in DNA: TGTGCCAGCAGTTCTAAAGATACGCAGTATTTT. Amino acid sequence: CASSSKDTQYF.

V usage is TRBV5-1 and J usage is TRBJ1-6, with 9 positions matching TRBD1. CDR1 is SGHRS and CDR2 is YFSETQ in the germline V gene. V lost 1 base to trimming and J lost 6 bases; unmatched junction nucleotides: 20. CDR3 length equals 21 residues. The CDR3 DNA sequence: TGCGCCAGCAGCTTGATCGCGGCCCCGGACAGGGGTGGAACGGGTAATTCACCCCTCCACTTT. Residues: CASSLIAAPDRGGTGNSPLHF. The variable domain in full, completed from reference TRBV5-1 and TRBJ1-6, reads KAGVTQTPRYLIKTRGQQVTLSCSPISGHRSVSWYQQTPGQGLQFLFEYFSETQRNKGNFPGRFSGRQFSNSRSEMNVSTLELGDSALYLCASSLIAAPDRGGTGNSPLHFGNGTRLTVT.

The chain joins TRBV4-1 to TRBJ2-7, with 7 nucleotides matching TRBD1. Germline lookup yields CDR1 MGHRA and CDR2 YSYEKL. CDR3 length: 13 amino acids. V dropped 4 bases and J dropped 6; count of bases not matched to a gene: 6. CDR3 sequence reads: CASSPDRVGEQYF. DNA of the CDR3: TGCGCCAGCAGCCCTGACAGGGTTGGCGAGCAGTACTTC.

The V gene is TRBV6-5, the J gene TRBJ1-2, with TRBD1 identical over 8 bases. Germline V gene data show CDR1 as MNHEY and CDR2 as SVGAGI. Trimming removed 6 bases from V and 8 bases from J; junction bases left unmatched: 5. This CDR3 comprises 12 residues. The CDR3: CASRTGVWGYTF. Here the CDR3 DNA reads TGTGCCAGCAGGACAGGGGTTTGGGGCTACACCTTC.

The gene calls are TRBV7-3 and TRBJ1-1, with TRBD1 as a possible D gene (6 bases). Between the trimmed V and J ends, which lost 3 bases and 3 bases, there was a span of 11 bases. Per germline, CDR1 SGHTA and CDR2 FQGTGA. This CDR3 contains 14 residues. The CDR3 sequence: CASSFGGAYTEAFF. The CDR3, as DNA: TGTGCCAGCAGCTTTGGGGGCGCGTACACTGAAGCTTTCTTT. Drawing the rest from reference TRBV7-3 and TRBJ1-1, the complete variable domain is GAGVSQTPSNKVTEKGKYVELRCDPISGHTALYWYRQSLGQGPEFLIYFQGTGAADDSGLPNDRFFAVRPEGSVSTLKIQRTERGDSAVYLCASSFGGAYTEAFFGQGTRLTVV.

The CDR3 coding sequence is TGTGCCAGCAGCCAAAGGGGGGGGATACTCTACGAGCAGTACTTC. Translating it yields CASSQRGGILYEQYF. The chain joins TRBV3-1 (or the pseudogene TRBV3-2) to TRBJ2-7; maybe TRBD2 (7 bases). This CDR3 has 15 amino acids. The ends were cut back, 2 bases at V and 3 bases at J, with 14 bases in the middle. The germline V gene encodes CDR1 LGHDT and CDR2 YNNKEL (reference sequence).

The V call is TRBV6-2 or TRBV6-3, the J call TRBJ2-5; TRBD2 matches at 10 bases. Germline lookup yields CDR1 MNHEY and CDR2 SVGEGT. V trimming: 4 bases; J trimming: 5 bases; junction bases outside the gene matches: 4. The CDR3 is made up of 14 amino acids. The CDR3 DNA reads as TGTGCCAGCAGTTTTAGCGGGGGGTGGGAGACCCAGTACTTC. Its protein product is CASSFSGGWETQYF.

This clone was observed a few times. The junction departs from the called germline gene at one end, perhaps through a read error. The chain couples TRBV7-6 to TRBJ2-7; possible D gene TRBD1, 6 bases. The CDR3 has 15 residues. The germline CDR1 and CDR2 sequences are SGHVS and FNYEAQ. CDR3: CASSLLQGRSSEQYF. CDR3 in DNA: TGTGCCAGCAGCCTCTTACAGGGACGCTCCTCCGAGCAGTACTTC. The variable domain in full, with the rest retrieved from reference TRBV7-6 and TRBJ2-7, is GAGVSQSPRYKVTKRGQDVALRCDPISGHVSLYWYRQALGQGPEFLTYFNYEAQQDKSGLPNDRFSAERPEGSISTLTIQRTEQRDSAMYRCASSLLQGRSSEQYFGPGTRLTVT.

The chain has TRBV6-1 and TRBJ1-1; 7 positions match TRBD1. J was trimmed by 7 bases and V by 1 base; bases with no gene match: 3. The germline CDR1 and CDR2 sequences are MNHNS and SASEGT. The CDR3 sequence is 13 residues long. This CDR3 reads CASSEVWDSEAFF. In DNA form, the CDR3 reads TGTGCCAGCAGTGAAGTGTGGGACAGTGAAGCTTTCTTT.

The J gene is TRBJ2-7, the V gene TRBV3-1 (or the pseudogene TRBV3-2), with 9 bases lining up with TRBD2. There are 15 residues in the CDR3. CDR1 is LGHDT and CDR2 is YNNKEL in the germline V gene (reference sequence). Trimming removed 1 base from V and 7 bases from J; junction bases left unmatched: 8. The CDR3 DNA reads TGTGCCAGCAGCCAAGTTCCGGGACTAGCAGGAGAGCAGTACTTC. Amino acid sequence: CASSQVPGLAGEQYF.

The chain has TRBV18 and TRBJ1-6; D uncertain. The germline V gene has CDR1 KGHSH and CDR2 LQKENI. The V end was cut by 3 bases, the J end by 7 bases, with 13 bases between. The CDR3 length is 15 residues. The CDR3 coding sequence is TGTGCCAGCTCACCTGCACAGAACCAGAATTCACCCCTCCACTTT. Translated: CASSPAQNQNSPLHF.

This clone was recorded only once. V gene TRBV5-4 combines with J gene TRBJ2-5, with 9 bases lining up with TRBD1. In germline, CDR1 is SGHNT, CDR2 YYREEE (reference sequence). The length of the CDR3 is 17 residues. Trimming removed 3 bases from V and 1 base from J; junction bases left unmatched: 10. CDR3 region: CASSSPGTGRIQETQYF. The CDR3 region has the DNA TGTGCCAGCAGCTCCCCCGGGACAGGGAGGATCCAAGAGACCCAGTACTTC.

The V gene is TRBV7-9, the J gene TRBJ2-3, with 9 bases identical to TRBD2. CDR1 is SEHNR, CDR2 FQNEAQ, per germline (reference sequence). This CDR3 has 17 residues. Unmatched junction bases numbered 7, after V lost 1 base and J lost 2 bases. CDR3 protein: CASSLGEGLAFTDTQYF. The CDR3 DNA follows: TGTGCCAGCAGCTTAGGGGAAGGACTAGCGTTCACAGATACGCAGTATTTT.

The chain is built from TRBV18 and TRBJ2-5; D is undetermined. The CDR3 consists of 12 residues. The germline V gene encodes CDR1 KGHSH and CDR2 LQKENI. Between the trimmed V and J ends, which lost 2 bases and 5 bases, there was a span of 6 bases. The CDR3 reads CASSPAEETQYF. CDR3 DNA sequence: TGTGCCAGCTCACCAGCGGAGGAGACCCAGTACTTC.

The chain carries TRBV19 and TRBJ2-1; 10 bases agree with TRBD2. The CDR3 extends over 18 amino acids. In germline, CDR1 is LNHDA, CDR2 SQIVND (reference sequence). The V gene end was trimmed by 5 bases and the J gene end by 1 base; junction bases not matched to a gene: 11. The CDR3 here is CASSPLAGATKSYNEQFF. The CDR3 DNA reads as TGTGCCAGTAGTCCGCTAGCGGGGGCTACAAAATCCTACAATGAGCAGTTCTTC.

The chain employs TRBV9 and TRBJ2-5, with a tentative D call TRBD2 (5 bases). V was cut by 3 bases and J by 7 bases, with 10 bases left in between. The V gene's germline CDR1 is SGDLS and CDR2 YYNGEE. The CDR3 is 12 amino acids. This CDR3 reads CASSAERGTQYF. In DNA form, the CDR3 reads TGTGCCAGCAGCGCCGAACGGGGGACCCAGTACTTC.

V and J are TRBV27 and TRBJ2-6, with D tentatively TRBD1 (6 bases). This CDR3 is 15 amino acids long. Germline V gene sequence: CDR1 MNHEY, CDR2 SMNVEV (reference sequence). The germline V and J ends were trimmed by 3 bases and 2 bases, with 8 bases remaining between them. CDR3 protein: CASSLGAPGANVLTF. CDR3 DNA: TGTGCCAGCAGTTTGGGGGCGCCTGGGGCCAACGTCCTGACTTTC.

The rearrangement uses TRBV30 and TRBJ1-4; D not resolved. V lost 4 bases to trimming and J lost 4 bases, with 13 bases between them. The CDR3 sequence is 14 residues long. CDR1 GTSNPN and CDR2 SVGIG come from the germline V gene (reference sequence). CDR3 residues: CAWTSGKGNEKLFF. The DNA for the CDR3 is TGTGCCTGGACGTCCGGGAAGGGTAATGAAAAACTGTTTTTT.